This entry concerns a single TCR beta chain. Its binding antigen is unknown. No quality values exist for individual bases; no much larger clone is one base distant. This sample is part of a study of blood T cells in healthy people across ages (dated by TCRdb to the mid-2010s). About the full investigation: Template switching captured roughly one uniquely barcoded TCR beta cDNA molecule per two T cells in model experiments. For two donors (one aged 18 to 30 and one aged 80 or older), the study analyzed two additional independent replicas of 1 million unique cDNA reads from the same blood draw. To avoid experimental bias, donors of different ages were randomly spread across the sequencing lanes. The donors were split into four age groups: young (average 16 years), middle-aged (about 40), aged (over 55) and long-lived (approximately 80). Age-related changes in TCR beta repertoire diversity were measured in the study by deep sequencing normalized with unique cDNA molecular identifiers.

General conclusions and limits of the study: Estimates of total diversity based on one million sequenced T cells were regarded as lower bounds and as underestimates. As age increased, observed TCR beta diversity per million T cells dropped in a roughly linear way, and a significant reduction was already evident by age about 36. Donor CMV infection status was unknown, potentially confounding age-related changes in expanded clonotypes. A strong correlation was found between observed TCR beta diversity and the percentage of naive T cells measured by flow cytometry. Compared with the aged group, the long-lived group had more naive CD4+ T cells, fewer expanded clones and increased TCR diversity, a pattern suggesting age selection. Since profiling was done on bulk unsorted PBMCs, naive and antigen-experienced compartments could not be conclusively compared.

Systemically healthy Caucasian individuals from Russia, around 39 in total and aged about 6 to 90 years, were included as donors. About 10 milliliters of peripheral blood were collected from each donor into EDTA-treated Vacutainer tubes. Ficoll-Paque density-gradient centrifugation was used to isolate PBMCs, with at least 6.5 million obtained per sample. Trizol reagent was used to extract total RNA from PBMCs, with at least 5.5 micrograms per sample. For every donor, flow cytometry on a PBMC aliquot measured the percentage of naive CD45RAhigh/CD27high T cells. To prepare the library, 5' RACE was applied. The instrument given in TCRdb is Illumina HiSeq 2500. The second PCR ran for about 7 to 11 cycles and used a J-beta primer mix along with a sample-barcoded 5' primer. A template-switch 5' adaptor carrying 12 random nucleotides introduced a unique molecular identifier onto each TCR beta cDNA molecule. Each sample yielded at least 3 million CDR3-containing paired-end reads. The Mint cDNA synthesis kit, primed by a TRBC-specific oligonucleotide, was used to synthesize first-strand cDNA from all RNA. Following uracil-DNA glycosylase treatment, a first 18-cycle PCR with universal primers M1SS and BC2_uni_R was performed on all cDNA. The published analysis was carried out like this. Each sample was normalized by randomly selecting 1 million high-quality reads, each carrying a distinct molecular identifier. Instead of being binned into consensus sequences, reads that shared molecular identifiers were thrown out. MiTCR, with a Q25 quality threshold and the strictest error-elimination algorithm, was used for CDR3 identification, clonotype clustering and error correction. A nonparametric unseen species model with Euler transformation was used to estimate lower-bound total TCR beta diversity. In TCRdb, the public reads were trimmed at Q25 with fastp and aligned with MiXCR, with productive beta chains retained. Entries are consolidated by CDR3 protein sequence, retaining the most common genes and DNA. TCRdb's processing, not the authors' own work, is the source of the V and J calls. The sample yields 700,000 or so distinct CDR3 sequences; roughly two fifths were counted once. Clones ranked in the top ten supply 30% of the sample.

As encoded in the germline V gene, CDR1 is MNHEY while CDR2 is SVGEGT. Spanning cysteine to phenylalanine, the CDR3 consists of 12 amino acids. The sequence is cut down to CDR3 DNA, 36 bases in frame from base 1. Germline trimming amounts to 5 bases on V and 3 bases on J, with 0 as the count of junction bases outside the gene matches. This sequence was found in an older man in good health. The chain is encoded by TRBV6-2 or TRBV6-3 joined to TRBJ1-2, and 7 junction bases match TRBD1. Sequencing used blood. The bases are TGTGCCAGCAGTGACAGGGACTATGGCTACACCTTC. It is translated as CASSDRDYGYTF.